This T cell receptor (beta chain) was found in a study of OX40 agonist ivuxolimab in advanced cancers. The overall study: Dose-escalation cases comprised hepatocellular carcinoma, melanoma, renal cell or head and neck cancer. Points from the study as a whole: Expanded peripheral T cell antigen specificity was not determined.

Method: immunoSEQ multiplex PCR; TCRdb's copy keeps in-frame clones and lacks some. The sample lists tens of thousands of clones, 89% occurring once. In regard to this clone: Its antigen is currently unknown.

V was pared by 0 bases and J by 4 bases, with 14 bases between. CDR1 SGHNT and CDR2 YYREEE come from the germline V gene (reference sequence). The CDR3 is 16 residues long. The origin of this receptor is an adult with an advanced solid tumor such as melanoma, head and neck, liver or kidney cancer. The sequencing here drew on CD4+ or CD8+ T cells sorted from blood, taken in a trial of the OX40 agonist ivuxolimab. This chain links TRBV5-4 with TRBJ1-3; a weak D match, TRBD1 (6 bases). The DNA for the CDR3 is TGTGCCAGCAGCTTGGCCTCAGGGGCTGGGGGAAACACCATATATTTT. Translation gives CASSLASGAGGNTIYF.